Listed below are T cell receptor beta chains from one sample, sequenced in a study of regulatory T cells in long-lasting Graves disease. TCRdb analysed the multiplex PCR reads with MiXCR anew, one entry per CDR3 protein. The table records 500,000 or so distinct CDR3 sequences, 12% to 15% of them present only once. The data also belong to a second study, concerning T cells in Graves' hyperthyroidism and ophthalmopathy.

Sequences were derived from peripheral blood mononuclear cells (PBMCs), sampled at new diagnosis, from a patient treated with antithyroid drugs. Receptor source: a woman aged 50 to 60 with Graves disease. Each CDR3 is given with its conserved first and last residue. A D gene is named only where the DNA matches it firmly. Size is omitted from some rows. Given values are once, few, many or a class for expanded clones.

.	TRBV4-1	TRBJ2-5	many	TGCGCCAGCAGCCAAGTGGCCGGAGGGGGGGAGACCCAGTACTTC	CASSQVAGGGETQYF
TRBD1	TRBV5-1	TRBJ1-1	few	TGCGCCAGCATCCTTGGGGACAGGTCGAACACTGAAGCTTTCTTT	CASILGDRSNTEAFF
.	TRBV9	TRBJ1-3	many	TGTGCCAGCAGCGTAGAGGCAGGGACTGGAAACACCATATATTTT	CASSVEAGTGNTIYF
TRBD2	TRBV6-5	TRBJ2-3	few	TGTGCCAGCAGTTACTCCAGCGGGAGAGCAGATACGCAGTATTTT	CASSYSSGRADTQYF
TRBD2	TRBV18	TRBJ2-2	.	TGTGCCAGCTCATTCCAGCGGGAGAACACCGGGGAGCTGTTTTTT	CASSFQRENTGELFF
.	TRBV25-1	TRBJ2-1	few	TGTGCCAGCCAAGCAGCTAATGAGCAGTTCTTC	CASQAANEQFF
TRBD2	TRBV28	TRBJ2-4	.	TGTGCCAGCAGTTTATGGGCTAGCGGGATGCCCAAAAGCATTCAGTACTTC	CASSLWASGMPKSIQYF
TRBD1	TRBV30	TRBJ2-1	few	TGTGCCTGGGACAGGGCGGAAAGTAATGAGCAGTTCTTC	CAWDRAESNEQFF
.	TRBV6-1	TRBJ1-2	many	TGTGCCAGCGGGACGATCGGCTACACCTTC	CASGTIGYTF
.	TRBV14	TRBJ1-1	.	TGTGCCAGCAGCCAAGATAGGGCCCCAGGGGCAGGGACGAACACTGAAGCTTTCTTT	CASSQDRAPGAGTNTEAFF
TRBD2	TRBV20-1	TRBJ2-1	few	TGCAGCGCAGTAGCGGGAGGCGACAATGAGCAGTTCTTC	CSAVAGGDNEQFF
.	TRBV30	TRBJ2-7	few	TGTGCCTGGAGTGTAATCCCAGGGGTCGGCGAGCAGTACTTC	CAWSVIPGVGEQYF
.	TRBV19	TRBJ2-2	.	TGTGCCAGTAGTATAGTAAAGGGAGGCACCGGGGAGCTGTTTTTT	CASSIVKGGTGELFF
.	TRBV12-5	TRBJ2-3	.	TGTGCTAGTGGTTTCGAACTGCCAGATACGCAGTATTTT	CASGFELPDTQYF
.	TRBV3-1	TRBJ1-5	.	TGTGCCAGCAGCCAGACTTTGGGGGAGGGCAATCAGCCCCAGCATTTT	CASSQTLGEGNQPQHF
TRBD2	TRBV12-3/TRBV12-4	TRBJ2-3	many	TGTGCCAGCAACTTCAGGCTAGCGGGAGTAGCAGATACGCAGTATTTT	CASNFRLAGVADTQYF
TRBD2	TRBV2	TRBJ2-1	.	TGTGCCAGCAGTGCTAGCGGGAGGAGAAGGTCCTACAATGAGCAGTTCTTC	CASSASGRRRSYNEQFF
TRBD2	TRBV11-2	TRBJ2-7	many	TGTGCCAGCAGCTCATCTAGCGGGGCGGGCTACGAGCAGTACTTC	CASSSSSGAGYEQYF
TRBD2	TRBV6-2/TRBV6-3	TRBJ2-1	many	TGTGCCAGCGGGACTAGCGGGAGAACTGAGCAGTTCTTC	CASGTSGRTEQFF
.	TRBV29-1	TRBJ1-2	.	TGCAGCGTTGATTATATAGGACATTCCTATGGCTACACCTTC	CSVDYIGHSYGYTF
TRBD1	TRBV6-5	TRBJ1-1	few	TGTGCCAGCAGTTACACGAACAGGGGTACGAACACTGAAGCTTTCTTT	CASSYTNRGTNTEAFF
TRBD1	TRBV30	TRBJ2-1	few	TGTGCCTGGAGTTTGGGACAGGGGTTCTACAATGAGCAGTTCTTC	CAWSLGQGFYNEQFF
TRBD1	TRBV28	TRBJ2-5	many	TGTGCCAGCAGTTTAGGGCAGGGGGACGCGGAGACCCAGTACTTC	CASSLGQGDAETQYF
.	TRBV6-1	TRBJ2-2	.	TGTGCCAGCAGTCAACGAAATCAGGGGACCGGGGAGCTGTTTTTT	CASSQRNQGTGELFF
.	TRBV11-2	TRBJ2-1	many	TGTGCCAGCACCTTTATGGACGGGGCTAACAATGAGCAGTTCTTC	CASTFMDGANNEQFF
TRBD2	TRBV6-2/TRBV6-3	TRBJ2-7	few	TGTGCCAGCAGTTACTCGCCTAGCGGGAGTCCTTACGAGCAGTACTTC	CASSYSPSGSPYEQYF
TRBD2	TRBV28	TRBJ2-7	many	TGTGCCAGCCTCAAGCGGGAGGGCAGGTACGAGCAGTACTTC	CASLKREGRYEQYF